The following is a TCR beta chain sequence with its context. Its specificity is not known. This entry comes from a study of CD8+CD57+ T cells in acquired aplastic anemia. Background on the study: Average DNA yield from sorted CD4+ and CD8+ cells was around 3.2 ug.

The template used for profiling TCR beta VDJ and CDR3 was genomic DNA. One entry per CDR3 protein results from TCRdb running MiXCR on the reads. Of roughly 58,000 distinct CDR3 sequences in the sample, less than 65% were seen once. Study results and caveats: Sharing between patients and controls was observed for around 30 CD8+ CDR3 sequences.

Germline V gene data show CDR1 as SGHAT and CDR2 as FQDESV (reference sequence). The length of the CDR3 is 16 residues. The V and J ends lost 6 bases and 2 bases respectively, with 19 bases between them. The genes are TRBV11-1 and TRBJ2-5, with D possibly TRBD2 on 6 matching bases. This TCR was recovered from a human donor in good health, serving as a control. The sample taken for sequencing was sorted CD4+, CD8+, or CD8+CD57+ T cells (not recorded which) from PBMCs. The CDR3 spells CASSTASSGNQETQYF. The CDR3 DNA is TGTGCCAGCAGTACGGCGAGTAGCGGAAATCAAGAGACCCAGTACTTC.